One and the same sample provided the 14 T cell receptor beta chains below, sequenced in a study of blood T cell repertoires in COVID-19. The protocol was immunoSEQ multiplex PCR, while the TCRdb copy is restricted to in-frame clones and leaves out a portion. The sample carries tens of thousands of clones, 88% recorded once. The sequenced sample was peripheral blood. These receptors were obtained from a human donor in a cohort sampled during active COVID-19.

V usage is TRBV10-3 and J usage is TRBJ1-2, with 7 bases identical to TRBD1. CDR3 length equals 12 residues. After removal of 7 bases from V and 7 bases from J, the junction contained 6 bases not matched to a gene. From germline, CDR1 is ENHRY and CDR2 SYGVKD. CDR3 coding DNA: TGTGCCATCATGACGGGACAGCCTGGCTACACCTTC. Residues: CAIMTGQPGYTF.

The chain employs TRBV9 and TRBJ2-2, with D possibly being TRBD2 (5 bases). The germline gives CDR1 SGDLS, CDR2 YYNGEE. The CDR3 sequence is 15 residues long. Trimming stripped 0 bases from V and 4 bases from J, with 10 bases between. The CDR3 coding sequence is TGTGCCAGCAGCGTAGTTGGTCTAGCCACCGGGGAGCTGTTTTTT. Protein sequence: CASSVVGLATGELFF.

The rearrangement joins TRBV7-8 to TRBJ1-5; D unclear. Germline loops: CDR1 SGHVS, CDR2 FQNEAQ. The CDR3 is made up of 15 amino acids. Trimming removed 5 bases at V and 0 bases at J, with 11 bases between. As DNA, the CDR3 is TGTGCCAGCAGCCCGAGCGGAGTTAGCAATCAGCCCCAGCATTTT. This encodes CASSPSGVSNQPQHF.

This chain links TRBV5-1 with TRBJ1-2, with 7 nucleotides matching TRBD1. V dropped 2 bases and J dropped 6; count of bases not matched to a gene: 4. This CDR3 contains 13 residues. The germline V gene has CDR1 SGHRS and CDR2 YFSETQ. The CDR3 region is CASSLDRANGYTF. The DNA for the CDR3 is TGCGCCAGCAGCTTAGACAGGGCTAATGGCTACACCTTC.

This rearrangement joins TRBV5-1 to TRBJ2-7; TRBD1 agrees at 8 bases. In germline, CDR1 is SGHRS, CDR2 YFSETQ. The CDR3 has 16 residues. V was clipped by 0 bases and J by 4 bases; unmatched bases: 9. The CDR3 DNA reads TGCGCCAGCAGCTTGGAACCCGGACAGGGATTGTACGAGCAGTACTTC. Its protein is CASSLEPGQGLYEQYF. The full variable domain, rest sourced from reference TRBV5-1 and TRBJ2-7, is KAGVTQTPRYLIKTRGQQVTLSCSPISGHRSVSWYQQTPGQGLQFLFEYFSETQRNKGNFPGRFSGRQFSNSRSEMNVSTLELGDSALYLCASSLEPGQGLYEQYFGPGTRLTVT.

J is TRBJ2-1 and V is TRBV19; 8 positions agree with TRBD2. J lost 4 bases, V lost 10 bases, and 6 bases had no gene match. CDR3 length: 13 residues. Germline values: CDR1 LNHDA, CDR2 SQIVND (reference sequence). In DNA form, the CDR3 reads TGTGCCACGGGGGGACTAGGGTACAATGAGCAGTTCTTC. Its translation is CATGGLGYNEQFF.

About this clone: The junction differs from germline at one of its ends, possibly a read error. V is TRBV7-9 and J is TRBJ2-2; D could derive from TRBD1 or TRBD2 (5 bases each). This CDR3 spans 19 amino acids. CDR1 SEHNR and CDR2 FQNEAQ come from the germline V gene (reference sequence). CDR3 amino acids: CASSLAATSAGPNTGELFF. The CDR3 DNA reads TGTGCCAGCAGCCTAGCCGCTACATCAGCAGGGCCCAACACCGGGGAGCTGTTTTTT.

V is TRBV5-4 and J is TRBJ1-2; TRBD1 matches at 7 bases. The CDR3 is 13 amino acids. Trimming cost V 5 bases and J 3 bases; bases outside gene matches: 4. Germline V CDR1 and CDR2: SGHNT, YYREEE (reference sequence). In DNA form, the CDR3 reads TGTGCCAGCAGTTCTACAGGGGACTATGGCTACACCTTC. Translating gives CASSSTGDYGYTF.

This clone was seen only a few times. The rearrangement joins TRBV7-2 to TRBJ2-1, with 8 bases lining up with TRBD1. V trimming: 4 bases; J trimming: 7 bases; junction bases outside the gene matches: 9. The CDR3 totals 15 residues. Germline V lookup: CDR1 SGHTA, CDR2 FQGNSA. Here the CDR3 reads CASSSGQGIMNEQFF. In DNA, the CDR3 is TGTGCCAGCAGCTCCGGACAGGGTATCATGAATGAGCAGTTCTTC.

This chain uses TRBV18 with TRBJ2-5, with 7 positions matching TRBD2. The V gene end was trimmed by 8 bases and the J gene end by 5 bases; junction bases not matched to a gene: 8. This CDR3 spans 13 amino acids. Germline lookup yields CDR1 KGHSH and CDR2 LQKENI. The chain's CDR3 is CASQRTRTETQYF. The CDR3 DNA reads TGTGCCAGCCAAAGGACTAGGACGGAGACCCAGTACTTC.

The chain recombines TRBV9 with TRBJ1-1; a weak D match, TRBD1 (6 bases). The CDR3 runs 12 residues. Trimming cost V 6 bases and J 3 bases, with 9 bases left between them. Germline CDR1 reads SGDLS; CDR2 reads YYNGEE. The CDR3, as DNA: TGTGCCAGCAACAGACAGGACACTGAAGCTTTCTTT. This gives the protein CASNRQDTEAFF.

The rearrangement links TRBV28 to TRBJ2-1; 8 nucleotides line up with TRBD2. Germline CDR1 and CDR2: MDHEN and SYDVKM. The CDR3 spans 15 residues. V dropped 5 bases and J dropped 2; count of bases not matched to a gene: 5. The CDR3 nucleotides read TGTGCCAGCAGTATGACTAGCGTAACCTACAATGAGCAGTTCTTC. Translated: CASSMTSVTYNEQFF.

The CDR3 DNA sequence: TGCGCCAGCAGCTTGGATGGTGGATCGGGTGGCTACACCTTC. As protein: CASSLDGGSGGYTF. This chain connects TRBV5-1 to TRBJ1-2, with no clear D. V was clipped by 0 bases and J by 7 bases, with 13 bases between them. CDR1 and CDR2 (germline): SGHRS, YFSETQ. There are 14 residues in the CDR3.

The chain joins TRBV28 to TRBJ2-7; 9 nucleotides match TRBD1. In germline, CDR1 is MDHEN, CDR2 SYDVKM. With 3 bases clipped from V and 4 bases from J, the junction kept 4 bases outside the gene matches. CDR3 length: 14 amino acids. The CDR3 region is CASSLTGGVYEQYF. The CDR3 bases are TGTGCCAGCAGTTTGACAGGGGGGGTGTACGAGCAGTACTTC.